This T cell receptor (beta chain) was captured by sequencing in a study of blood T cell repertoires in COVID-19. Overall study: Specimens from acute and convalescent COVID-19 originated in the United States, Italy and Spain. Sample material is recorded as cDNA or gDNA derived from T cells, B-cell-depleted T cells, or PBMCs.

CDR3 length equals 14 residues. Trimming pared 0 bases from V and 7 bases from J, leaving 13 bases between. The V gene's germline CDR1 is GTSNPN and CDR2 SVGIG (reference sequence). Seattle researchers signed up patients amid active infection and tracked them longitudinally. Assay used: immunoSEQ multiplex PCR; TCRdb lists only in-frame clones, some missing. The data hold about 260,000 clones, with almost 90% observed a single time. This clonotype originated in a young woman with COVID-19, enrolled during active disease. This chain uses TRBV30 with TRBJ1-5; D ambiguous. The specimen was peripheral blood. The CDR3 nucleotides are TGTGCCTGGAGTGTAAGGCGGGCCTCACAGCCCCAGCATTTT. This gives the protein CAWSVRRASQPQHF.